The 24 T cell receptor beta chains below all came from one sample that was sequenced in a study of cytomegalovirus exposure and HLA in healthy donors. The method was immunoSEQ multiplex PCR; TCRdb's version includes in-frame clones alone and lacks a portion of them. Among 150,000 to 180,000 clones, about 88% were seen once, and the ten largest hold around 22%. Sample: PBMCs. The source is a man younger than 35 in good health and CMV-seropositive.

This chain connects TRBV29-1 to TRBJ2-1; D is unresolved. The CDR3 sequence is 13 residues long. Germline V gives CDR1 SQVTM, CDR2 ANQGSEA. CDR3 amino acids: CTPLVIRVNEQFF. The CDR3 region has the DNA TGCACCCCCCTGGTGATACGGGTAAATGAGCAGTTCTTC.

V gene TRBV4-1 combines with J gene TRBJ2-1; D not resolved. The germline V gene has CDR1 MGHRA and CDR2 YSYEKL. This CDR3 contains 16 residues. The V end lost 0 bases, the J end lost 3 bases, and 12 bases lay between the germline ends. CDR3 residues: CASSQDPSRYYNEQFF. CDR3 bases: TGCGCCAGCAGCCAAGACCCCAGCAGGTACTACAATGAGCAGTTCTTC.

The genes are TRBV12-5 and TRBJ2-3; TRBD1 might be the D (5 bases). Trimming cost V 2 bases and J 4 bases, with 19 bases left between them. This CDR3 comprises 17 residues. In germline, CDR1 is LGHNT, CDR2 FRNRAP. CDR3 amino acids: CASGLSIRVGRADTQYF. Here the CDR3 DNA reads TGTGCTAGTGGTTTGTCAATAAGGGTGGGCAGGGCAGATACGCAGTATTTT.

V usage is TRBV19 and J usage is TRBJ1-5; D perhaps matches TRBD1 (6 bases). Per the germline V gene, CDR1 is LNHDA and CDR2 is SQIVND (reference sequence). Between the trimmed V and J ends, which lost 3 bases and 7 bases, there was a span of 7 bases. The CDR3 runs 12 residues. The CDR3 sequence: CASSITGQPQHF. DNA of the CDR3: TGTGCCAGTAGTATTACAGGGCAGCCCCAGCATTTT.

CDR3: CASSLAPGTSGYNEQFF. CDR3 DNA sequence: TGTGCCAGCAGCTTGGCGCCCGGGACTAGCGGTTACAATGAGCAGTTCTTC. This sequence joins TRBV5-6 and TRBJ2-1; 11 bases agree with TRBD2. Looked up from germline, CDR1 is SGHDT and CDR2 is YYEEEE. The V and J ends lost 0 bases and 4 bases, in that order; junction bases with no gene match: 6. There are 17 residues in the CDR3.

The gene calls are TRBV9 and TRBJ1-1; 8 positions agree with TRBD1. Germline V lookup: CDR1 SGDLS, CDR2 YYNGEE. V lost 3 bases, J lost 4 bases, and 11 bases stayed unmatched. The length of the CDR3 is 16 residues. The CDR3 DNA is TGTGCCAGCAGCGCCTCCCGACAGGGGAGGCTCACTGAAGCTTTCTTT. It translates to CASSASRQGRLTEAFF.

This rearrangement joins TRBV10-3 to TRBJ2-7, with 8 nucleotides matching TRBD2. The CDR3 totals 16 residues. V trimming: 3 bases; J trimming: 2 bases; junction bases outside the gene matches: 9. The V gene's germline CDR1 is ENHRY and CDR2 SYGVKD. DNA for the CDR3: TGTGCCATCAGTGACCTAGAGGGACTAGTCCCCTACGAGCAGTACTTC. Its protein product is CAISDLEGLVPYEQYF.

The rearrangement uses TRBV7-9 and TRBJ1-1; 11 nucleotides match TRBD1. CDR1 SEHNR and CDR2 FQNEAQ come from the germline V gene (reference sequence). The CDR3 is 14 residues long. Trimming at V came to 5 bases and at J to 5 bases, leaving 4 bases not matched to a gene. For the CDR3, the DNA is TGTGCCAGCAGCAGGACAGGGGGCAGGACTGAAGCTTTCTTT. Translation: CASSRTGGRTEAFF. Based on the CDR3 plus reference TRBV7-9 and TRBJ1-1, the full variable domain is DTGVSQNPRHKITKRGQNVTFRCDPISEHNRLYWYRQTLGQGPEFLTYFQNEAQLEKSRLLSDRFSAERPKGSFSTLEIQRTEQGDSAMYLCASSRTGGRTEAFFGQGTRLTVV.

In DNA form, the CDR3 reads TGTGCCAGCAGTTACGACAGGGGGGTTTACGAGCAGTACTTC. As protein: CASSYDRGVYEQYF. The V gene is TRBV6-5, the J gene TRBJ2-7; 9 nucleotides align to TRBD1. Germline V gene data show CDR1 as MNHEY and CDR2 as SVGAGI. Trimming took 2 bases from V and 4 from J; bases not matched to a gene: 3. The CDR3 has 14 residues.

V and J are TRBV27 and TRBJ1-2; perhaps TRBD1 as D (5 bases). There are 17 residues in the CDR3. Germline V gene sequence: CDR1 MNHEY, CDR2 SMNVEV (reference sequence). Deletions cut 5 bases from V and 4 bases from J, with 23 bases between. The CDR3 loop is CASSLRLGVSTPYGYTF. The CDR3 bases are TGTGCCAGCAGTCTTCGCCTAGGGGTCTCCACCCCCTATGGCTACACCTTC.

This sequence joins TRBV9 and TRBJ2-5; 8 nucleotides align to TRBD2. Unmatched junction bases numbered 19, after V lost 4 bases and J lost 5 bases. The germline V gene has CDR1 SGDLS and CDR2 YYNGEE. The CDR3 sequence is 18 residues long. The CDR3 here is CASSPREGQDRLVETQYF. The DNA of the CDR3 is TGTGCCAGCAGCCCTCGGGAGGGTCAAGATCGTCTGGTGGAGACCCAGTACTTC.

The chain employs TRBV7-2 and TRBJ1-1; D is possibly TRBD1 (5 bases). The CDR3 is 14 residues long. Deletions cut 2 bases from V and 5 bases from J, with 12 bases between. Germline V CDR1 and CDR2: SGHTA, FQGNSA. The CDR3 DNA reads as TGTGCCAGCAGCTTACAAGGGGTGAGGACTGAAGCTTTCTTT. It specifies CASSLQGVRTEAFF.

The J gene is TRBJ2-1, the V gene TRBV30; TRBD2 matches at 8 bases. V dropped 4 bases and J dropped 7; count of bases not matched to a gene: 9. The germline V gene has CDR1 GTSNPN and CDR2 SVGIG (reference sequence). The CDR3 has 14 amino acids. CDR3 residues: CAWTLRGRWNEQFF. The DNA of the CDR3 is TGTGCCTGGACCCTCCGCGGGAGGTGGAATGAGCAGTTCTTC. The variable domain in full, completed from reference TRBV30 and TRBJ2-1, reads SQTIHQWPATLVQPVGSPLSLECTVEGTSNPNLYWYRQAAGRGLQLLFYSVGIGQISSEVPQNLSASRPQDRQFILSSKKLLLSDSGFYLCAWTLRGRWNEQFFGPGTRLTVL.

CDR3 sequence (DNA): TGTGCCTGGAGTGTTAACAGGGTGAACACTGAAGCTTTCTTT. This sequence encodes CAWSVNRVNTEAFF. V is TRBV30 and J is TRBJ1-1; a possible D gene is TRBD1 (6 bases). V was clipped by 0 bases and J by 0 bases, with 8 bases between them. Germline CDR1 GTSNPN, CDR2 SVGIG (reference sequence). The CDR3 runs to 14 residues. Drawing the rest from reference TRBV30 and TRBJ1-1, the complete variable domain is SQTIHQWPATLVQPVGSPLSLECTVEGTSNPNLYWYRQAAGRGLQLLFYSVGIGQISSEVPQNLSASRPQDRQFILSSKKLLLSDSGFYLCAWSVNRVNTEAFFGQGTRLTVV.

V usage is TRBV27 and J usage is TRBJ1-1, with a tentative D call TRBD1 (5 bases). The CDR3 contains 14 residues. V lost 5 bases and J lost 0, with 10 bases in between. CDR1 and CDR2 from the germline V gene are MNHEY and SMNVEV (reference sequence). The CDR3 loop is CASSLDRLNTEAFF. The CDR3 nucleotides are TGTGCCAGCAGTCTCGACAGACTGAACACTGAAGCTTTCTTT.

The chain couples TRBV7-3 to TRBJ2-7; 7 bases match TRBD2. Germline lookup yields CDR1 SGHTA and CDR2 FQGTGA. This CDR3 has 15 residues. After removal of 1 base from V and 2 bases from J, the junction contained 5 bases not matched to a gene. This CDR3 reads CASSLRAGATYEQYF. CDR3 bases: TGTGCCAGCAGCTTAAGGGCGGGAGCGACCTACGAGCAGTACTTC.

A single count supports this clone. For the CDR3, the DNA is TGTGCCAGCAGCTTAAGGGGACAGGGGAATGAAAAACTGTTTTTT. It encodes CASSLRGQGNEKLFF. The chain employs TRBV7-9 and TRBJ1-4; the match to TRBD1 covers 10 bases. With 2 bases clipped from V and 5 bases from J, the junction kept 2 bases outside the gene matches. Germline loops: CDR1 SEHNR, CDR2 FQNEAQ (reference sequence). This CDR3 has 15 residues.

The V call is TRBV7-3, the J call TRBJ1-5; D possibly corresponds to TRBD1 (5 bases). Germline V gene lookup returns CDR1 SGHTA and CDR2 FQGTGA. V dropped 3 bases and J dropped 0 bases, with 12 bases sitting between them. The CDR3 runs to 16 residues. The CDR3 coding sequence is TGTGCCAGCAGCTTTTCGCGCGGGGGTAGCAATCAGCCCCAGCATTTT. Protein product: CASSFSRGGSNQPQHF.

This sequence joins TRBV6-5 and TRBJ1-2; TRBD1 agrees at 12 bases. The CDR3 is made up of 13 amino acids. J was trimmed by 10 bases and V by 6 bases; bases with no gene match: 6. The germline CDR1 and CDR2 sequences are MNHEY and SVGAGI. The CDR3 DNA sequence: TGTGCCAGCAGGGCCGGGACAGGGGGCCTCTACACCTTC. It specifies CASRAGTGGLYTF.

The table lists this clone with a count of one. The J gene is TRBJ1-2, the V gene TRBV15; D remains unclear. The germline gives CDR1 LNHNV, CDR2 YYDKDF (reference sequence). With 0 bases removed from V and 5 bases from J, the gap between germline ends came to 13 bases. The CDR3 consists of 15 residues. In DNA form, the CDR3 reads TGTGCCACCAGCAGAGATCTAAACGCGGGGTATGGCTACACCTTC. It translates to CATSRDLNAGYGYTF. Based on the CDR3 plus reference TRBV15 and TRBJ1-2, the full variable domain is DAMVIQNPRYQVTQFGKPVTLSCSQTLNHNVMYWYQQKSSQAPKLLFHYYDKDFNNEADTPDNFQSRRPNTSFCFLDIRSPGLGDTAMYLCATSRDLNAGYGYTFGSGTRLTVV.

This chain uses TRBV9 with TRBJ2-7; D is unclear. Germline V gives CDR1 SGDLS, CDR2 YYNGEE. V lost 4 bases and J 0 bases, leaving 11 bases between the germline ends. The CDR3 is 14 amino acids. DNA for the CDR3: TGTGCCAGCAGCCCCGTGGGCACCTCCTACGAGCAGTACTTC. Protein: CASSPVGTSYEQYF.

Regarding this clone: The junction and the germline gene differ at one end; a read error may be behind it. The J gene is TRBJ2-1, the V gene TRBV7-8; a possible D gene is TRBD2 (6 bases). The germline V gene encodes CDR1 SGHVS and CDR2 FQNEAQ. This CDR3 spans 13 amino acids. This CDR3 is CASSLASAPGGVF. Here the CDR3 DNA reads TGTGCCAGCAGCTTAGCGTCGGCTCCGGGCGGGGTCTTC. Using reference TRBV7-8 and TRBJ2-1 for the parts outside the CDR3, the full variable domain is GAGVSQSPRYKVAKRGQDVALRCDPISGHVSLFWYQQALGQGPEFLTYFQNEAQLDKSGLPSDRFFAERPEGSVSTLKIQRTQQEDSAVYLCASSLASAPGGVFGPGTRLTVL.

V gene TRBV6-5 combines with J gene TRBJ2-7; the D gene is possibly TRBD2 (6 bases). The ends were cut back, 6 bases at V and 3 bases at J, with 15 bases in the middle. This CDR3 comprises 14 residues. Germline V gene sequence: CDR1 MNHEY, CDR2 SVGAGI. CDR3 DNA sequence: TGTGCCAGCAGCTACGCTAGCGAAAGCTACGAGCAGTACTTC. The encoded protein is CASSYASESYEQYF.

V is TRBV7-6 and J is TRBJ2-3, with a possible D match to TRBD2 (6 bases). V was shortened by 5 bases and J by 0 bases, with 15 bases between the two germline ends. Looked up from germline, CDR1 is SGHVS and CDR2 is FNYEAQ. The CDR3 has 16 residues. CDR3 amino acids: CASSAPWAGSTDTQYF. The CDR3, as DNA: TGTGCCAGCAGCGCCCCCTGGGCGGGGAGCACAGATACGCAGTATTTT.